This TCR beta chain was recorded in a study of blood T cells in healthy people across ages. Study results and caveats: The CMV status of each donor remained undetermined, and this could have confounded shifts in expanded clonotypes.

Combining a sample-barcoded 5' primer with a J-beta primer mix, a second PCR ran for 7 to 11 cycles. TCRdb itself ran the 5' RACE reads through MiXCR, one entry per CDR3 protein. The repertoire holds 800,000 to 950,000 distinct CDR3 sequences, with 36% as singletons. Extracted total RNA amounted to at least 5 micrograms for each sample. Concerning this clonotype itself: Its antigen is currently unknown.

In germline, CDR1 is SSHAT, CDR2 FNYEAQ (reference sequence). CDR3 length: 16 amino acids. What was sequenced was blood. This receptor was identified in a man aged 18 to 30 in good health. The genes are TRBV7-7 and TRBJ2-7, with TRBD1 matching 10 bases. The end of the DNA is better explained by TRBJ2-5, so the J call may be wrong. The CDR3 nucleotides are TGTGCCAGCAGCTTAGCCCCGGGACAGGGGAAAGAGACCCAGTACTTC. This gives the protein CASSLAPGQGKETQYF.